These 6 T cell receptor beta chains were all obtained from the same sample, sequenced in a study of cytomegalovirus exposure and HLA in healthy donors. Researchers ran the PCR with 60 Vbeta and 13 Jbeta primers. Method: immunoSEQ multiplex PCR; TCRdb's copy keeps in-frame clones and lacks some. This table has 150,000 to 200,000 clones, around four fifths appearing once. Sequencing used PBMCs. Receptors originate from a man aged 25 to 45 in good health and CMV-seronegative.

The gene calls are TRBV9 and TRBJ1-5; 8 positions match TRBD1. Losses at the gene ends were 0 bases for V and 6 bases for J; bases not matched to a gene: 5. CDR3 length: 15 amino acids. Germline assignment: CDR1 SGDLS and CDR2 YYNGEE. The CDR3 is CASSVDQGAAQPQHF. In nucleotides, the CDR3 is TGTGCCAGCAGCGTAGATCAGGGGGCGGCTCAGCCCCAGCATTTT.

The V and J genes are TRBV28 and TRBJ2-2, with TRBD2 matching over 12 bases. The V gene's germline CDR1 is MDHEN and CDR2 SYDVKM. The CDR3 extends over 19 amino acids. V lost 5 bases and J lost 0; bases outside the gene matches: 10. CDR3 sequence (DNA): TGTGCCAGCAGTCTACTACTAGCGGGAGGTTTGACGAACACCGGGGAGCTGTTTTTT. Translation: CASSLLLAGGLTNTGELFF.

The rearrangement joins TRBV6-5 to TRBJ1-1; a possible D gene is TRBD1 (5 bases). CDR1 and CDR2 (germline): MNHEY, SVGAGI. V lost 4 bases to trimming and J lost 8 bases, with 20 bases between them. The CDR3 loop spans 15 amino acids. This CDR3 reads CASSLSAGFYSEAFF. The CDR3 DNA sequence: TGTGCCAGCAGTTTATCAGCAGGGTTCTACTCGGAAGCTTTCTTT.

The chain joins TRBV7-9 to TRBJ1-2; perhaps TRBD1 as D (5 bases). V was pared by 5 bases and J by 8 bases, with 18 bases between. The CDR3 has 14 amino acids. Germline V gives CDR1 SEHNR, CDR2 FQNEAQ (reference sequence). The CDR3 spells CASSQRDGGEGYTF. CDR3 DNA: TGTGCCAGCAGCCAAAGGGACGGAGGGGAAGGCTACACCTTC.

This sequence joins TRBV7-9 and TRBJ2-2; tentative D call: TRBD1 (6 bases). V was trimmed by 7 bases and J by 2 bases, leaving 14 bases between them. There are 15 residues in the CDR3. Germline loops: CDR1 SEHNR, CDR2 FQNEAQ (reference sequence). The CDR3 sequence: CASTLGQTNTGELFF. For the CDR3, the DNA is TGTGCCAGCACCCTTGGACAGACCAACACCGGGGAGCTGTTTTTT.

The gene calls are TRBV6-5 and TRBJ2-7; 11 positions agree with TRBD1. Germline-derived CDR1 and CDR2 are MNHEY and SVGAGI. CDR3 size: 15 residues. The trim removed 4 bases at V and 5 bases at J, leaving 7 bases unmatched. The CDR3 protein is CASSSRGTGGHEQYF. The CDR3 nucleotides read TGTGCCAGCAGTTCCCGGGGGACAGGGGGTCACGAGCAGTACTTC.